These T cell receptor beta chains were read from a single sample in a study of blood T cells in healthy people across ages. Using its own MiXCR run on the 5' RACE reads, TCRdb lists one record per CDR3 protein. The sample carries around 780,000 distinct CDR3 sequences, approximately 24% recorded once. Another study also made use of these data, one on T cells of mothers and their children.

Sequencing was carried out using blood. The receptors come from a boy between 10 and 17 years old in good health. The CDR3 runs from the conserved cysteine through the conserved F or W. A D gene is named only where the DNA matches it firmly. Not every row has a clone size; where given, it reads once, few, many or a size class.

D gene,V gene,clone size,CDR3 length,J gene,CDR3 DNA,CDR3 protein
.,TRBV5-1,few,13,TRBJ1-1,TGCGCCAGCAGCATGGACCAGAACACTGAAGCTTTCTTT,CASSMDQNTEAFF
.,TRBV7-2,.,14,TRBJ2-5,TGTGCCAGCAGCCCCAACAGGGGGGGGGAGACCCAGTACTTC,CASSPNRGGETQYF
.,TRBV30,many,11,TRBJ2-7,TGTGCCTGGAGTGCTTCCTACGAGCAGTACTTC,CAWSASYEQYF
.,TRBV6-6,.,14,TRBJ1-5,TGTGCCAGCAGTTACGAGAGGAGCAATCAGCCCCAGCATTTT,CASSYERSNQPQHF
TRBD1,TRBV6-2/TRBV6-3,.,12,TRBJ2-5,TGTGCCAGCATTGACAGGGGAGAGACCCAGTACTTC,CASIDRGETQYF
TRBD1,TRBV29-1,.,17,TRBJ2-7,TGCAGCGTTGCGGGGCATGTGGGGGACAGGGCCCCCTACGAGCAGTACTTC,CSVAGHVGDRAPYEQYF
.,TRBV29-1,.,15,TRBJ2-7,TGCAGCGTTCGTCCAGGGGCTACATCCTCGCTCGAGCAGTACTTC,CSVRPGATSSLEQYF
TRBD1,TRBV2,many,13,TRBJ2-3,TGTGCCAGCCGACAGGGTAGCACAGATACGCAGTATTTT,CASRQGSTDTQYF
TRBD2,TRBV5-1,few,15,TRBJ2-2,TGCGCCAGTCGGCTGCTAGCGGGGAGAGCCGGGGAGCTGTTTTTT,CASRLLAGRAGELFF
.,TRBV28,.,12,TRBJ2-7,TGTGCCAGCAGCTGGAGGGGAAACGAGCAGTACTTC,CASSWRGNEQYF
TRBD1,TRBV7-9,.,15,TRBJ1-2,TGTGCCAGCAGCTTCAGAGTCCGGGACAGCTATGGCTACACCTTC,CASSFRVRDSYGYTF
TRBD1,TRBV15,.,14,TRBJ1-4,TGTGCCACCAGCAAGACAGGGGGACATGAAAAACTGTTTTTT,CATSKTGGHEKLFF